Below, one T cell receptor beta chain is given with its context. As yet, its antigen is unknown. Template switching, a step in the protocol, added a universal primer site, and cDNA carried unique molecular identifiers. TCRdb passed the 5' RACE reads through MiXCR, listing each CDR3 protein once. The table records approximately 600,000 distinct CDR3 sequences, around 9.6% of them present only once. The data stem from a study of identical twins. Germline V CDR1 and CDR2: MDHEN, SYDVKM. The V and J ends lost 10 bases and 0 bases, in that order; junction bases with no gene match: 5. The CDR3 runs 14 residues. General study results and limits: The degree of excess twin sharing was weaker in beta out-of-frame sequences. Analyses of zero insertions could, in part, be confounded by invariant MAIT and iNKT cells.

These same records also appear under a second study, on yellow fever vaccine responses in identical twins. Per that study: Twins' vaccine T cell response reportedly seemed partly convergent, partly personalized.

Source material: PBMCs. The J gene is TRBJ2-7, the V gene TRBV28, with 11 bases that match TRBD2. The clonotype was recovered from a woman younger than 35 in good health. CDR3 sequence reads: CATATSGVSYEQYF. In DNA, the CDR3 is TGTGCCACAGCGACTAGCGGGGTCTCCTACGAGCAGTACTTC.